These 8 T cell receptor beta chains were sequenced from one sample in a study of cytomegalovirus exposure and HLA in healthy donors. The study ran its PCR with 60 Vbeta and 13 Jbeta primers. Clones were read by immunoSEQ multiplex PCR, and TCRdb kept only the in-frame ones, dropping some. This sample has roughly 180,000 clones; 80% occur once, and the top ten carry 1.3% to 1.5%. The source material was PBMCs. The receptors come from a girl aged 5-17 years in good health and CMV-seropositive.

This clone was recorded a few times. The chain uses TRBV5-6 and TRBJ2-1; D possibly corresponds to TRBD1 (5 bases). V was trimmed by 2 bases and J by 3 bases, leaving 6 bases between them. Germline V lookup: CDR1 SGHDT, CDR2 YYEEEE. CDR3 size: 13 residues. The CDR3 protein is CASSLDSYNEQFF. The CDR3 DNA reads as TGTGCCAGCAGCTTAGACAGCTACAATGAGCAGTTCTTC.

This chain joins TRBV4-1 and TRBJ2-7, with a weak D call TRBD2 (6 bases). Trimming pared 0 bases from V and 3 bases from J, leaving 12 bases between. CDR3 size: 15 residues. Germline V gene lookup returns CDR1 MGHRA and CDR2 YSYEKL. The CDR3 nucleotides are TGCGCCAGCAGCCAAGATTCAGCGGAGGGCTACGAGCAGTACTTC. It translates to CASSQDSAEGYEQYF.

Only a few counts were recorded for this clone. CDR3 bases: TGTGCCAGCAGTGAAAGGGCCATTAGGGGCGATGTTGGCATTCAGTACTTC. It translates to CASSERAIRGDVGIQYF. The chain joins TRBV6-1 to TRBJ2-4; D possibly corresponds to TRBD1 (5 bases). The CDR3 loop spans 17 amino acids. Trimming removed 2 bases from V and 9 bases from J, with 23 bases in between. Germline V CDR1 and CDR2: MNHNS, SASEGT.

This rearrangement joins TRBV11-2 to TRBJ2-2, with TRBD2 as a possible D gene (7 bases). Trimming pared 8 bases from V and 5 bases from J, leaving 18 bases between. Germline assignment: CDR1 SGHAT and CDR2 FQNNGV. This CDR3 comprises 15 residues. In DNA, the CDR3 is TGTGCCAGCTTCAAACCAGGGAGGGGGACCGGGGAGCTGTTTTTT. Translation: CASFKPGRGTGELFF.

V usage is TRBV19 and J usage is TRBJ1-4; 7 nucleotides align to TRBD1. The junction had 5 bases not matched to a gene; V was cut back by 5 bases and J by 2 bases. The CDR3 extends over 15 amino acids. In germline, CDR1 is LNHDA, CDR2 SQIVND (reference sequence). The CDR3 coding sequence is TGTGCCAGTAGTCCTGCAGGGGGGACTAATGAAAAACTGTTTTTT. Amino acids: CASSPAGGTNEKLFF.

V is TRBV11-3 and J is TRBJ2-1; 10 positions match TRBD1. This CDR3 comprises 15 residues. With 5 bases clipped from V and 6 bases from J, the junction kept 7 bases outside the gene matches. The germline V gene encodes CDR1 SGHNT and CDR2 YENEEA. This CDR3 is CASSPGGTGVNEQFF. The DNA of the CDR3 is TGTGCCAGCAGCCCAGGCGGGACAGGGGTCAATGAGCAGTTCTTC.

This rearrangement joins TRBV4-1 to TRBJ2-1; no definite D call. Trimming removed 2 bases from V and 0 bases from J, with 8 bases in between. The CDR3 has 15 amino acids. The V gene's germline CDR1 is MGHRA and CDR2 YSYEKL. The CDR3 is CASSQPGSSYNEQFF. In nucleotides, the CDR3 is TGCGCCAGCAGCCAACCAGGCAGCTCCTACAATGAGCAGTTCTTC.

This clone has only a few counts. V gene TRBV29-1 combines with J gene TRBJ2-3; 11 bases are shared with TRBD1. This CDR3 is 13 amino acids long. Germline trimming cut 8 bases from V and 4 bases from J; bases unmatched to any gene: 5. In germline, CDR1 is SQVTM, CDR2 ANQGSEA. As DNA, the CDR3 is TGCAGCTGTAAGGGACAGGGGGCAGATACGCAGTATTTT. Protein product: CSCKGQGADTQYF.